Following are 28 T cell receptor beta chains from one sample sequenced in a study of T-cell reconstitution after alpha-beta-depleted transplantation in children. Unique molecular identifiers were used in preparing the TCRbeta library. TCRdb called the PCR reads again in MiXCR, with one record for every CDR3 protein. The sample yields more than 550,000 distinct CDR3 sequences, roughly a tenth seen once. Sequenced material: PBMCs from the stem cell graft donor, taken from the stem cell graft. The origin of the receptors is a human donor who donated a stem cell graft to a child with acute myeloid leukemia.

This clonotype was seen only a few times. The chain recombines TRBV7-2 with TRBJ2-3; D may match TRBD1 or TRBD2 (5 bases each). Trimming removed 2 bases from V and 2 bases from J, with 8 bases in between. Looked up from germline, CDR1 is SGHTA and CDR2 is FQGNSA. CDR3 size: 14 residues. This CDR3 is CASSLQGDTDTQYF. CDR3 nucleotide sequence: TGTGCCAGCAGCTTACAGGGAGACACAGATACGCAGTATTTT.

The sample holds a few counts of this clonotype. The genes are TRBV29-1 and TRBJ2-5; D gene unclear. CDR1 and CDR2 from the germline V gene are SQVTM and ANQGSEA. V lost 5 bases to trimming and J lost 5 bases, with 12 bases between them. CDR3 length: 12 residues. The CDR3 DNA sequence: TGCAGCGTTACCCCAGAAATGGAGACCCAGTACTTC. Translated, it gives CSVTPEMETQYF.

The chain links TRBV7-2 to TRBJ2-2; the D is unclear. The V gene's germline CDR1 is SGHTA and CDR2 FQGNSA. The CDR3 loop spans 13 amino acids. The V end lost 2 bases, the J end lost 8 bases, and 9 bases lay between the germline ends. The CDR3 nucleotides read TGTGCCAGCAGCTTACTTGAAGCGGGGGAGCTGTTTTTT. Encoded protein: CASSLLEAGELFF. Drawing the rest from reference TRBV7-2 and TRBJ2-2, the complete variable domain is GAGVSQSPSNKVTEKGKDVELRCDPISGHTALYWYRQSLGQGLEFLIYFQGNSAPDKSGLPSDRFSAERTGGSVSTLTIQRTQQEDSAVYLCASSLLEAGELFFGEGSRLTVL.

This chain uses TRBV20-1 with TRBJ2-3; 7 bases are a match to TRBD2. Germline V gene data show CDR1 as DFQATT and CDR2 as SNEGSKA (reference sequence). V was pared by 4 bases and J by 1 base, with 2 bases of the junction left unmatched. CDR3 length: 13 amino acids. CDR3 protein: CSAKGRGTDTQYF. Written as DNA, the CDR3 is TGCAGTGCTAAAGGGAGGGGCACAGATACGCAGTATTTT.

This clonotype turned up a few times. V gene TRBV20-1 combines with J gene TRBJ1-3; no clear D gene. Germline values: CDR1 DFQATT, CDR2 SNEGSKA (reference sequence). V was clipped by 2 bases and J by 4 bases, with 6 bases between them. The CDR3 totals 12 residues. CDR3 bases: TGCAGTGCTAGAACTACCGGAAACACCATATATTTT. This encodes CSARTTGNTIYF.

The rearrangement links TRBV6-2 or TRBV6-3 to TRBJ2-2, with 7 bases fitting TRBD1. The germline V gene encodes CDR1 MNHEY and CDR2 SVGEGT. V lost 0 bases, J lost 3 bases, and 4 bases stayed unmatched. The CDR3 contains 16 residues. CDR3 amino acids: CASSYSDRVHTGELFF. CDR3 bases: TGTGCCAGCAGTTACTCAGACAGGGTTCACACCGGGGAGCTGTTTTTT.

V gene TRBV25-1 combines with J gene TRBJ2-1; D could derive from TRBD1 or TRBD2 (5 bases each). Trimming pared 7 bases from V and 9 bases from J, leaving 28 bases between. Germline CDR1 reads MGHDK; CDR2 reads SYGVNS. This CDR3 spans 17 amino acids. For the CDR3, the DNA is TGTGCCAGCATCTGGGAAATTACCGGGACCTCCATCTTTGAGCAGTTCTTC. Residues: CASIWEITGTSIFEQFF.

This clonotype has more than one count but fewer than ten. This chain joins TRBV28 and TRBJ1-5, with 8 bases aligning to TRBD1. J gave up 6 bases and V 9 bases, and 10 bases lay outside the gene matches. Germline assignment: CDR1 MDHEN and CDR2 SYDVKM. There are 14 residues in the CDR3. In nucleotides, the CDR3 is TGTGCCAGTAACCGACAGGGGCAGGCTCAGCCCCAGCATTTT. As protein: CASNRQGQAQPQHF.

At least ten counts were recorded for this clonotype. This chain connects TRBV25-1 to TRBJ1-3; 10 nucleotides agree with TRBD1. V lost 6 bases, J lost 2 bases, and 7 bases stayed unmatched. Germline V gene sequence: CDR1 MGHDK, CDR2 SYGVNS. The CDR3 totals 16 residues. This CDR3 is CASRSPGQGPGNTIYF. The CDR3 nucleotides read TGTGCCAGCAGGTCCCCGGGACAGGGGCCTGGAAACACCATATATTTT.

This clonotype came up a few times. The CDR3 nucleotides are TGTGCCAGCAGCTACTTACAGGGTTCGACAGCCAAAAACATTCAGTACTTC. This gives the protein CASSYLQGSTAKNIQYF. The chain is built from TRBV5-6 and TRBJ2-4, with D perhaps TRBD1 (6 bases). Trimming took off 3 bases at V and 0 bases at J, with 16 bases between the two ends. Germline CDR1 is SGHDT and CDR2 is YYEEEE. The CDR3 extends over 17 amino acids.

Note on this clonotype: One end of the junction does not line up with germline, which may come from a read error. The rearrangement links TRBV5-6 to TRBJ2-3, with TRBD2 matching 10 bases. CDR3 length: 16 residues. In germline, CDR1 is SGHDT, CDR2 YYEEEE. CDR3: CASSLVAGGTTNTQYF. The CDR3 DNA sequence: TGTGCCAGCAGCTTGGTAGCGGGAGGAACCACAAATACGCAGTATTTT.

The sample holds a few counts of this clonotype. The chain is built from TRBV20-1 and TRBJ2-5; D gene uncertain. This CDR3 is built from 16 residues. Germline values: CDR1 DFQATT, CDR2 SNEGSKA (reference sequence). Between the trimmed V and J ends, which lost 0 bases and 2 bases, there was a span of 16 bases. As DNA, the CDR3 is TGCAGTGCTAGAGATGGGATAGGGCTTAATCAAGAGACCCAGTACTTC. Its protein is CSARDGIGLNQETQYF.

The chain employs TRBV20-1 and TRBJ2-1; tentatively, D is TRBD1 (5 bases). There are 17 residues in the CDR3. CDR1 and CDR2 (germline): DFQATT, SNEGSKA (reference sequence). Trimming cost V 1 base and J 4 bases, with 20 bases left between them. The CDR3 bases are TGCAGTGCTAGAGTCATTGCGGCGACTGGGGCTTACAATGAGCAGTTCTTC. It is translated as CSARVIAATGAYNEQFF.

This clonotype has at least ten counts. The chain is built from TRBV7-2 and TRBJ2-4; tentatively, D is TRBD2 (5 bases). The CDR3 length is 17 residues. The germline V gene encodes CDR1 SGHTA and CDR2 FQGNSA. Trimming cost V 3 bases and J 6 bases, with 21 bases left between them. The CDR3 loop is CASSLAPATTSRNIQYF. CDR3 DNA: TGTGCCAGCAGCTTGGCCCCCGCGACTACTTCCAGAAACATTCAGTACTTC.

This clonotype came up a few times. The chain couples TRBV5-6 to TRBJ2-1; 11 bases fit TRBD2. With 5 bases clipped from V and 5 bases from J, the junction kept 12 bases outside the gene matches. Germline values: CDR1 SGHDT, CDR2 YYEEEE. The CDR3 has 17 amino acids. CDR3 coding DNA: TGTGCCAGCAGGGGCCAACTAGCGGGAGTTTACGACAATGAGCAGTTCTTC. This translates into CASRGQLAGVYDNEQFF.

This clonotype was counted at least ten times. The chain couples TRBV28 to TRBJ2-3; 7 nucleotides line up with TRBD2. V shed 3 bases, J shed 6 bases, and the junction held 6 bases outside the gene matches. The CDR3 runs 14 residues. The germline V gene encodes CDR1 MDHEN and CDR2 SYDVKM. The CDR3 here is CASSFAGALDTQYF. DNA for the CDR3: TGTGCCAGCAGTTTCGCGGGAGCGTTGGATACGCAGTATTTT.

This clonotype was counted between two and nine times. V and J are TRBV6-6 and TRBJ1-4, with 7 bases fitting TRBD1. The J segment lost 6 bases and the V segment lost 6 bases, leaving 4 bases of the junction unmatched. Germline lookup yields CDR1 MNHNY and CDR2 SVGAGI (reference sequence). The CDR3 length is 13 residues. DNA of the CDR3: TGTGCCAGCAGCAAAGACAGGGATGAAAAACTGTTTTTT. Protein product: CASSKDRDEKLFF.

This clonotype has just a few counts. J is TRBJ2-3 and V is TRBV15; possible D gene TRBD2, 6 bases. Germline values: CDR1 LNHNV, CDR2 YYDKDF (reference sequence). The CDR3 is made up of 13 amino acids. Trimming left V 5 bases short and J 5 bases short, with 11 bases between. Written as DNA, the CDR3 is TGTGCCACCAGCCTCCGCGGGGAAGATACGCAGTATTTT. It is translated as CATSLRGEDTQYF.

This clonotype was picked up a small number of times. The V and J genes are TRBV30 and TRBJ1-1; weak D call: TRBD1 (6 bases). This CDR3 spans 17 amino acids. Germline V gene lookup returns CDR1 GTSNPN and CDR2 SVGIG (reference sequence). Trimming removed 3 bases at V and 1 base at J, with 21 bases between. The DNA of the CDR3 is TGTGCCTGGAGCCTCGGACGGACAGCCCCAGCGAACACTGAAGCTTTCTTT. The encoded protein is CAWSLGRTAPANTEAFF.

This clonotype was seen many times. This chain links TRBV12-3 or TRBV12-4 with TRBJ2-4; D is possibly TRBD1 (5 bases). V gave up 6 bases and J gave up 3 bases, with 12 bases separating them. The CDR3 totals 14 residues. The CDR3 reads CASSPSTDKNIQYF. Written as DNA, the CDR3 is TGTGCCAGCAGCCCGTCGACAGACAAAAACATTCAGTACTTC.

This clonotype was detected ten times or more. The chain's CDR3 is CASSHLRLTASYEQYF. The CDR3 region has the DNA TGTGCCAGCAGTCACCTTAGGCTGACAGCCTCCTACGAGCAGTACTTC. The rearrangement joins TRBV6-5 to TRBJ2-7, with TRBD1 as a possible D gene (5 bases). The V end lost 5 bases, the J end lost 0 bases, and 17 bases lay between the germline ends. Per germline, CDR1 MNHEY and CDR2 SVGAGI. This CDR3 is 16 amino acids long.

A note on this clonotype: A much larger clone sits a single nucleotide away, making a read error possible. The chain joins TRBV5-1 to TRBJ2-1; D is possibly TRBD2 (5 bases). CDR3 size: 13 residues. Germline loops: CDR1 SGHRS, CDR2 YFSETQ. V dropped 2 bases and J dropped 9 bases, with 12 bases sitting between them. CDR3 in amino acids: CASSFGGCLEQFF. CDR3 in DNA: TGCGCCAGCAGCTTCGGCGGGTGTCTTGAGCAGTTCTTC.

This clonotype has a handful of counts. The chain has TRBV25-1 and TRBJ1-5; 9 nucleotides agree with TRBD1. V lost 6 bases and J lost 4; bases outside the gene matches: 1. Germline V gives CDR1 MGHDK, CDR2 SYGVNS. This CDR3 comprises 13 residues. The CDR3 bases are TGTGCCAGCAGGGGACAGGGAAATCAGCCCCAGCATTTT. It specifies CASRGQGNQPQHF.

This clonotype turned up a few times. V usage is TRBV2 and J usage is TRBJ1-5, with D unresolved. This CDR3 contains 13 residues. The V end was cut by 3 bases, the J end by 4 bases, with 7 bases between. Germline V gene lookup returns CDR1 SNHLY and CDR2 FYNNEI. In DNA, the CDR3 is TGTGCCAGCAGTGACCAGCAGAATCAGCCCCAGCATTTT. Residues: CASSDQQNQPQHF.

The sample holds many counts of this clonotype. The chain couples TRBV10-3 to TRBJ2-2, with D possibly TRBD2 on 6 matching bases. Germline V gene lookup returns CDR1 ENHRY and CDR2 SYGVKD. The CDR3 contains 16 residues. The ends were cut back, 2 bases at V and 8 bases at J, with 18 bases in the middle. CDR3 loop: CAISETPGLLEGELFF. The CDR3 DNA follows: TGTGCCATCAGTGAGACACCGGGACTCCTAGAAGGGGAGCTGTTTTTT.

The J gene is TRBJ2-1, the V gene TRBV29-1; 9 nucleotides agree with TRBD2. This CDR3 is built from 13 residues. Unmatched junction bases numbered 7, after V lost 4 bases and J lost 9 bases. Germline lookup yields CDR1 SQVTM and CDR2 ANQGSEA. This chain's CDR3 is CSVGAGGPGEQFF. The CDR3, as DNA: TGCAGCGTTGGGGCGGGAGGGCCGGGTGAGCAGTTCTTC.

This clonotype has a handful of counts. The V gene is TRBV7-3, the J gene TRBJ2-7; perhaps D is TRBD1 or TRBD2 (6 bases each). CDR1 SGHTA and CDR2 FQGTGA come from the germline V gene. The V gene lost 8 bases and the J gene lost 5 bases, with 16 bases spanning the gap. The length of the CDR3 is 13 residues. The CDR3 spells CASARGVWDEQYF. For the CDR3, the DNA is TGTGCCAGCGCGAGGGGGGTATGGGACGAGCAGTACTTC.

The V call is TRBV7-9, the J call TRBJ2-7; a possible D gene is TRBD2 (5 bases). Per germline, CDR1 SEHNR and CDR2 FQNEAQ (reference sequence). This CDR3 comprises 14 residues. Trimming cost V 3 bases and J 2 bases, with 11 bases left between them. The CDR3 sequence: CASSFRGLTYEQYF. Written as DNA, the CDR3 is TGTGCCAGCAGCTTCCGCGGGCTTACCTACGAGCAGTACTTC. Complete variable domain (other parts from reference TRBV7-9 and TRBJ2-7): DTGVSQNPRHKITKRGQNVTFRCDPISEHNRLYWYRQTLGQGPEFLTYFQNEAQLEKSRLLSDRFSAERPKGSFSTLEIQRTEQGDSAMYLCASSFRGLTYEQYFGPGTRLTVT.